This is a list of T cell receptor beta chains from one sample in a study of vaccination and CD4 T cells after COVID-19. Antigen specificity for these receptors is unknown. TCRdb processed the PCR reads anew with MiXCR; each CDR3 protein has one entry. The table shows 16,000 or so distinct CDR3 sequences, with about 45% occurring only once. The sample in question was CD4+ T cells from blood, cultured in vitro, obtained after SARS-CoV-2 vaccination. The receptors derive from a human donor who had recovered from COVID-19. CDR3s include the opening cysteine and the closing phenylalanine or tryptophan. A D gene is named only where the DNA matches it firmly. A row's size may be missing; if present it is once, few, many or a size class.

DNA: TGTGCCAGCAGCTTAGGGCAGGGTTTTTACACCATATATTTT
CDR3: CASSLGQGFYTIYF
size: NA
D: NA
J: TRBJ1-3
V: TRBV7-9

DNA: TGTGCCAGCAGCCAAGATCGGACCGGCGGGGAGCTGTTTTTT
CDR3: CASSQDRTGGELFF
size: NA
D: NA
J: TRBJ2-2
V: TRBV3-1

DNA: TGTGCCAGCAGGGAAACCTCAGGGGGGGGCACTGAAGCTTTCTTT
CDR3: CASRETSGGGTEAFF
size: NA
D: TRBD1
J: TRBJ1-1
V: TRBV28

DNA: TGTGCCAGCAGGGTACGGGGCGGGAGCACAGATACGCAGTATTTT
CDR3: CASRVRGGSTDTQYF
size: NA
D: NA
J: TRBJ2-3
V: TRBV7-8

DNA: TGTGCCAGCAGGGGCTCCGGCGGCAGGGGGCGGTCGAGCTATGGCTACACCTTC
CDR3: CASRGSGGRGRSSYGYTF
size: NA
D: TRBD1
J: TRBJ1-2
V: TRBV6-1

DNA: TGTGCCAGCAGACACCGACAGGGGGTAGATACGCAGTATTTT
CDR3: CASRHRQGVDTQYF
size: few
D: TRBD1
J: TRBJ2-3
V: TRBV6-1

DNA: TGTGCCAGCAGCTTTGGTCCGGGACAGGGCTATGGCTACACCTTC
CDR3: CASSFGPGQGYGYTF
size: NA
D: TRBD1
J: TRBJ1-2
V: TRBV5-6

DNA: TGCGCCAGCAGCCCTGGGACAGCCAGAAACACCATATATTTT
CDR3: CASSPGTARNTIYF
size: once
D: TRBD1
J: TRBJ1-3
V: TRBV5-1

DNA: TGCGCCAGCAGCGAACTAGGCTCACCCCTCCACTTT
CDR3: CASSELGSPLHF
size: NA
D: NA
J: TRBJ1-6
V: TRBV5-1

DNA: TGTGCCAGCAGCTCGACAGTGGGGACCGGGGAGCTGTTTTTT
CDR3: CASSSTVGTGELFF
size: NA
D: NA
J: TRBJ2-2
V: TRBV7-8

DNA: TGTGCCAGCAGCTTATATTCAGTCGGGGAGCAGTTCTTC
CDR3: CASSLYSVGEQFF
size: NA
D: NA
J: TRBJ2-1
V: TRBV7-3

DNA: TGCAGTGCTTTACCGGGACTTAGCTCCTACGAGCAGTACTTC
CDR3: CSALPGLSSYEQYF
size: medium-sized
D: NA
J: TRBJ2-7
V: TRBV20-1

DNA: TGTGCCTGGAGGGGGGACCTACTCTACGAGCAGTACTTC
CDR3: CAWRGDLLYEQYF
size: few
D: NA
J: TRBJ2-7
V: TRBV30

DNA: TGTGCCAGCAGCCCATATCCTCCGGCAGGGAGTCGGGGCGAGCAGTACTTC
CDR3: CASSPYPPAGSRGEQYF
size: NA
D: NA
J: TRBJ2-7
V: TRBV7-6

DNA: TGCAGTGCTAGAGACGCGGACAGGGTTCAGCCCCAGCATTTT
CDR3: CSARDADRVQPQHF
size: NA
D: TRBD1
J: TRBJ1-5
V: TRBV20-1

DNA: TGCAGTGCTGTCGATATAGCGGGGAGCTCCTACAATGAGCAGTTCTTC
CDR3: CSAVDIAGSSYNEQFF
size: NA
D: TRBD2
J: TRBJ2-1
V: TRBV20-1